Below, one T cell receptor beta chain is given with its context. This record belongs to a study of T cell responses to AZD1222 COVID-19 vaccine. Study details: The analysis combined second doses at about 4 or about 12 weeks.

V shed 6 bases and J 10 bases; nucleotides not matched to a gene: 13. This CDR3 has 14 amino acids. Germline V gene lookup returns CDR1 KGHDR and CDR2 SFDVKD. Clones were sequenced by immunoSEQ multiplex PCR, and TCRdb holds only the in-frame ones, with some missing. The table has more than 110,000 clones, 85% to 95% seen once. The sequence was obtained from an adult in good health. The sample here was peripheral blood, taken on day 0 of AZD1222 vaccination. V gene TRBV24-1 combines with J gene TRBJ1-1; 7 positions match TRBD1. The CDR3 DNA sequence: TGTGCCACCAGTTTGTCGCAGGGGGAGTCCGGAGCTTTCTTT. Translating it yields CATSLSQGESGAFF.